This T cell receptor (beta chain) comes out of a study of blood T cells in healthy people across ages. Primers used in a second PCR of roughly 6 to 12 cycles were a sample-barcoded 5' primer and a J-beta primer mix. Each cDNA molecule received a tag from a template-switch adaptor that had 12 random nucleotides. TCRdb ran MiXCR on the 5' RACE reads and lists one entry per CDR3 protein. The top ten clones hold around 32% of a sample with hundreds of thousands of distinct CDR3 sequences, 45% to 50% of them seen once. This clonotype appeared a few times. CDR1 is MNHEY and CDR2 is SVGEGT in the germline V gene. The CDR3 is 12 residues long. The germline V and J ends were trimmed by 5 bases and 8 bases, with 10 bases remaining between them.

Sequenced input: blood. The chain joins TRBV6-2 or TRBV6-3 to TRBJ2-1; D is unclear. The TCR originated in a woman aged 55-70 years in good health. CDR3 bases: TGTGCCAGCAGTCTCGAGTGGGATGAGCAGTTCTTC. Translating gives CASSLEWDEQFF.